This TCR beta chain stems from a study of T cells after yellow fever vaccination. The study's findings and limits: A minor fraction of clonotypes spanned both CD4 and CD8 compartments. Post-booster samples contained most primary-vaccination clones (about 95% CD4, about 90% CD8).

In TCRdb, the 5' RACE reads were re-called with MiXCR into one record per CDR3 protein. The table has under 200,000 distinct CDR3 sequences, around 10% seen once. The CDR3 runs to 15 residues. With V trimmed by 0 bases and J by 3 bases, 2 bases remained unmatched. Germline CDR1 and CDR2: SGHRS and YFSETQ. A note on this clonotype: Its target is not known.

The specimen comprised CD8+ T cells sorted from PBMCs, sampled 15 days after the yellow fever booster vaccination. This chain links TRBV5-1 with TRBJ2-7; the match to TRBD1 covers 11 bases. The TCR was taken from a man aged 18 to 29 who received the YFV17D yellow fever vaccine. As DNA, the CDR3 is TGCGCCAGCAGCTTGGTGGGGACAGGGGGCTACGAGCAGTACTTC. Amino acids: CASSLVGTGGYEQYF.